Sequencing of this T cell receptor (beta chain) was carried out in a study of T cell changes during pregnancy in multiple sclerosis. TCRdb's copy holds only in-frame clones and misses some; the assay was immunoSEQ multiplex PCR. In the table there are about 56,000 clones, 75% to 90% of which are singletons. Unmatched junction bases numbered 9, after V lost 1 base and J lost 10 bases. The length of the CDR3 is 16 residues. CDR1 is SEHNR, CDR2 FQNEAQ, per germline (reference sequence). The chain carries TRBV7-9 and TRBJ2-1; the match to TRBD2 covers 11 bases. This clonotype originated in a female donor with multiple sclerosis, enrolled in a pregnancy study. Specimen: peripheral blood, collected after pregnancy. In nucleotides, the CDR3 is TGTGCCAGCAGCTTAGGACTAGCGGGGAACCGTGGGGAGCAGTTCTTC. Its protein product is CASSLGLAGNRGEQFF.